These T cell receptor beta chains were read from a single sample in a study of T cell responses to AZD1222 COVID-19 vaccine. The data were produced by immunoSEQ multiplex PCR, yet TCRdb's version contains in-frame clones alone and is incomplete. The sample has 55,000 to 90,000 clones, less than 90% seen once. Here the sequenced sample was peripheral blood, taken on day 0 of AZD1222 vaccination. These receptors came from an adult in good health. Both conserved end residues are part of each CDR3. The D gene is left open where the match is weak. Clone size is shown for a subset of rows, as once, few, many or a class of expanded clone.

abundance,d_gene,v_gene,j_gene,CDR3nt,CDR3aa
.,TRBD1,TRBV28,TRBJ1-2,TGTGCCAGCAGACAGCAGGGGGCCACCTACACCTTC,CASRQQGATYTF
.,.,TRBV7-2,TRBJ1-2,TGTGCCAGCAGCTTAGCCCAGGGAGATGGCTACACCTTC,CASSLAQGDGYTF
.,TRBD1,TRBV6-5,TRBJ1-3,TGTGCCAGCAGTCCAAATACAGGGGTTGGAAACACCATATATTTT,CASSPNTGVGNTIYF
.,.,TRBV27,TRBJ2-3,TGTGCCAGCAGTTCCAACACAGATACGCAGTATTTT,CASSSNTDTQYF
.,.,TRBV28,TRBJ2-3,TGTGCCACCACCCGGAGGGGCACAGATACGCAGTATTTT,CATTRRGTDTQYF
.,.,TRBV5-4,TRBJ2-6,TGTGCCAGCAGCTGGTCCTCTGGGGCCAACGTCCTGACTTTC,CASSWSSGANVLTF
few,.,TRBV19,TRBJ1-3,TGTGCCAGTAGTATAAAGGCACCGGCAGTCACTGGAAACACCATATATTTT,CASSIKAPAVTGNTIYF
.,TRBD1,TRBV10-2,TRBJ2-7,TGCGCCAGCAGAGGGACAGCTTCACCCTACGAGCAGTACTTC,CASRGTASPYEQYF
.,TRBD1,TRBV25-1,TRBJ1-4,TGTGCCAGTGAGACAGGGCTGGATGAAAAACTGTTTTTT,CASETGLDEKLFF
.,.,TRBV5-1,TRBJ1-1,TGCGCCAGTGGGGAAGGAACTGAAGCTTTCTTT,CASGEGTEAFF
.,TRBD1,TRBV29-1,TRBJ1-3,TGCAGCGTTGTGGGGACAGGGGGCTACGGAAACACCATATATTTT,CSVVGTGGYGNTIYF
.,.,TRBV7-9,TRBJ2-5,TGTGCCAGCAGCCCGAGGGACCCTCAAGCGGCGACCCAGTACTTC,CASSPRDPQAATQYF
.,.,TRBV7-2,TRBJ1-3,TGTGCCAGCAGTGCTCGGGGCTCTGGAAACACCATATATTTT,CASSARGSGNTIYF
.,.,TRBV4-3,TRBJ2-2,TGCGCCAGCATGAGGGCCCGGGGAACCGGGGAGCTGTTTTTT,CASMRARGTGELFF
.,.,TRBV12-3/TRBV12-4,TRBJ1-5,TGTGCCACCTCCGGAGGGGTCGGTCAGCCCCAGCATTTT,CATSGGVGQPQHF
once,TRBD2,TRBV9,TRBJ2-5,TGTGCCAGCAGCCCGGGGACTAGCGGGGGGGCCGTTGAGACCCAGTACTTC,CASSPGTSGGAVETQYF
.,.,TRBV27,TRBJ2-6,TGTGCCAGCAGCAACAGGGTTTACTCTGGGGCCAACGTCCTGACTTTC,CASSNRVYSGANVLTF
.,.,TRBV11-2,TRBJ1-4,TGTGCCAGCAGCTTAGATCAGACTGTGGGCGGGGAAGAAAAACTGTTTTTT,CASSLDQTVGGEEKLFF
few,.,TRBV19,TRBJ1-1,TGTGCCAGTAGTATAAGTCCGGACCCGAACACTGAAGCTTTCTTT,CASSISPDPNTEAFF
.,TRBD1,TRBV5-1,TRBJ1-2,TGCGCCAGCCGGGGACAGCCTACCGAGAACTATGGCTACACCTTC,CASRGQPTENYGYTF
.,TRBD2,TRBV7-8,TRBJ2-1,TGTGCCAGCAGCCCAAGGACTAGCTATGAGCAGTTCTTC,CASSPRTSYEQFF
.,TRBD1,TRBV5-1,TRBJ1-2,TGCGCCAGCAGCCAGGCCGGGACAGCTAACTATGGCTACACCTTC,CASSQAGTANYGYTF
.,.,TRBV7-2,TRBJ2-2,TGTGCCAGCAGCCTAGGCGTGTGGGCGAACACCGGGGAGCTGTTTTTT,CASSLGVWANTGELFF
.,TRBD1,TRBV4-1,TRBJ1-2,TGCGCCAGCAGCCAAGGACGACAGGGGGCTTTTGATGGCTACACCTTC,CASSQGRQGAFDGYTF
.,.,TRBV11-2,TRBJ1-1,TGTGCCAGCAGCTTAATTTGGGACCTCCGGAACACTGAAGCTTTCTTT,CASSLIWDLRNTEAFF
once,.,TRBV28,TRBJ2-3,TGTGCCAGCAGAATGGCGGGTACAGATACGCAGTATTTT,CASRMAGTDTQYF
.,.,TRBV6-5,TRBJ1-3,TGTGCCAGCACCGTCGGGAACTCTGGAAACACCATATATTTT,CASTVGNSGNTIYF
.,TRBD2,TRBV7-3,TRBJ2-1,TGTGCCAGCAGCCCAACCAGCGGGGGGGCCCGAATACCCAATGAGCAGTTCTTC,CASSPTSGGARIPNEQFF
.,.,TRBV18,TRBJ2-6,TGTGCCAGCTCAGTCCGGGCTGCTGGGGCTGGGGCCAACGTCCTGACTTTC,CASSVRAAGAGANVLTF
.,.,TRBV2,TRBJ1-1,TGTGCCAGGGGCAGGTCGGGGAACACTGAAGCTTTCTTT,CARGRSGNTEAFF
.,.,TRBV10-3,TRBJ2-1,TGTGCCATCAGTGGGCTTCCTAACAATGAGCAGTTCTTC,CAISGLPNNEQFF
.,.,TRBV29-1,TRBJ1-5,TGCAGCGTCCCAGGGGTTTGGGGTCAGCCCCAGCATTTT,CSVPGVWGQPQHF
.,TRBD2,TRBV7-2,TRBJ2-1,TGTGCCAGCAGTTTCCCCCTAAGAAAGACTAGCGGGATCCCCCATGAGCAGTTCTTC,CASSFPLRKTSGIPHEQFF
.,TRBD2,TRBV11-2,TRBJ2-1,TGTGCCAGCAGCCAGGGACTAGCGGGTCTCAATGAGCAGTTCTTC,CASSQGLAGLNEQFF
.,.,TRBV11-2,TRBJ1-2,TGTGCCAGCAGCCCCAGGGATGGGTCGTACTATGGCTACACCTTC,CASSPRDGSYYGYTF
.,TRBD1,TRBV5-3,TRBJ2-7,TGTGCCAGAAGCCAACCGGGACAGGGTATTCACGAGCAGTACTTC,CARSQPGQGIHEQYF
.,.,TRBV7-6,TRBJ1-1,TGTGCCAGCAGCTCTAGGACAGTCTTGAACACTGAAGCTTTCTTT,CASSSRTVLNTEAFF
.,.,TRBV27,TRBJ2-2,TGTGCCAGCGCAATTCCCCAGGACACCGGGGAGCTGTTTTTT,CASAIPQDTGELFF
.,.,TRBV5-1,TRBJ1-1,TGCGCCAGCACCTCAGGGTACGCTGAAGCTTTCTTT,CASTSGYAEAFF
few,TRBD2,TRBV15,TRBJ2-1,TGTGCCACCAGCCGTATGGGGCTCGGGGGGGCAAACTACAATGAGCAGTTCTTC,CATSRMGLGGANYNEQFF
.,TRBD1,TRBV6-4,TRBJ1-2,TGTGCCAGCAGAAAGACGGGACAGGGTAGAGGCTACACCTTC,CASRKTGQGRGYTF
.,.,TRBV3-1/TRBV3-2,TRBJ1-5,TGTGCCAGCAGCCAGGTCGGTGGTGGCAATCAGCCCCAGCATTTT,CASSQVGGGNQPQHF
.,.,TRBV6-4,TRBJ1-5,TGTGCCAGCAGGGCCGGGACCAGCAATCAGCCCCAGCATTTT,CASRAGTSNQPQHF
.,.,TRBV21-1,TRBJ1-3,TGTGCCAGCAGCAAGGGCTCACGACCCTCGGCTGGAAACACCATATATTTT,CASSKGSRPSAGNTIYF
.,TRBD1,TRBV10-3,TRBJ1-2,TGTGCCATCAGTGAGCGGCAGGGGGACTATGGCTACACCTTC,CAISERQGDYGYTF
.,TRBD1,TRBV15,TRBJ1-6,TGTGCCACCAGCAAGGACAGGGTATTGGGTTCACCCCTCCACTTT,CATSKDRVLGSPLHF
.,TRBD2,TRBV5-1,TRBJ2-7,TGCGCCAGCAGCTCCCGACTAGCGGGGGGCGTGGAAGGGGAGCAGTACTTC,CASSSRLAGGVEGEQYF
.,.,TRBV6-5,TRBJ2-3,TGTGCCAGCAGCCTCATTGGGGCAGATACGCAGTATTTT,CASSLIGADTQYF
.,.,TRBV7-9,TRBJ1-2,TGTGCCAGCAGCTCAGAGAGGACAGTATCCACCTTC,CASSSERTVSTF
.,.,TRBV30,TRBJ1-2,TGTTCAGGGGCCGATAACTATGGCTACACCTTC,CSGADNYGYTF